A selection of T cell receptor beta chains follows, all from one sample in a study of T-cell reconstitution after alpha-beta-depleted transplantation in children. TCRdb recomputed calls from the PCR reads with MiXCR, one row per CDR3 protein. The sample holds some 440,000 distinct CDR3 sequences, under 20% seen once. Sample: PBMCs, mostly from graft donor cells, taken 360 days after TCRalphabeta/CD19-depleted stem cell transplant. The receptors here all came from a boy under two years old who had a stem cell transplant for Wiskott-Aldrich syndrome, so the T cells may come from the graft donor. Both conserved end residues are part of each CDR3. D genes are given only for firm matches. Size is omitted from some rows. Given values are once, few, many or a class for expanded clones.

D: .
size: few
V: TRBV2
J: TRBJ1-4
DNA: TGTGCCAGCAGTGGGCTAGACGTTAATGAAAAACTGTTTTTT
CDR3: CASSGLDVNEKLFF

D: TRBD1
size: many
V: TRBV7-2
J: TRBJ2-3
DNA: TGTGCCAGCAGCTTAGGGGCAGGGGGAGATACGCAGTATTTT
CDR3: CASSLGAGGDTQYF

D: TRBD2
size: few
V: TRBV24-1
J: TRBJ2-1
DNA: TGTGCCACCAGTGATGGGACTAGCGGTATAATCTCTGAGCAGTTCTTC
CDR3: CATSDGTSGIISEQFF

D: .
size: few
V: TRBV10-3
J: TRBJ2-7
DNA: TGTGCCATCAAAGAACAGGCCACCTACGAGCAGTACTTC
CDR3: CAIKEQATYEQYF

D: TRBD2
size: .
V: TRBV4-3
J: TRBJ2-1
DNA: TGCGCCAGCAGCCAAAGCCGTGCTGCGGGAGACAATGAGCAGTTCTTC
CDR3: CASSQSRAAGDNEQFF

D: .
size: few
V: TRBV6-1
J: TRBJ2-5
DNA: TGTGCTACCCAAAGGCAGTTTCAAGAGACCCAGTACTTC
CDR3: CATQRQFQETQYF

D: .
size: .
V: TRBV7-9
J: TRBJ2-7
DNA: TGTGCCAGCAGCTTCCGGACAGATCCCTACGAGCAGTACTTC
CDR3: CASSFRTDPYEQYF

D: .
size: .
V: TRBV15
J: TRBJ2-5
DNA: TGTGCCACCAGCAGATTACCGGACTACCAAGAGACCCAGTACTTC
CDR3: CATSRLPDYQETQYF

D: .
size: .
V: TRBV20-1
J: TRBJ2-7
DNA: TGCAGTGTTGACCCGGGCCTGAGGGTCGATGGGCAGTACTTC
CDR3: CSVDPGLRVDGQYF

D: .
size: few
V: TRBV13
J: TRBJ1-4
DNA: TGTGCCAGCAGCTTAGGGACCTATAATGAAAAACTGTTTTTT
CDR3: CASSLGTYNEKLFF

D: .
size: few
V: TRBV5-1
J: TRBJ2-4
DNA: TGCGCCAGCAGCTTGCGGACAGACCCTTTAGCCAAAAACATTCAGTACTTC
CDR3: CASSLRTDPLAKNIQYF

D: .
size: .
V: TRBV4-1
J: TRBJ2-1
DNA: TGCGCCAGCAGCCAGAGTCGGCTAGTAAGGAATGAGCAGTTCTTC
CDR3: CASSQSRLVRNEQFF

D: .
size: .
V: TRBV25-1
J: TRBJ1-4
DNA: TGTGCCAGCAGAGACAGGAATAATGAAAAACTGTTTTTT
CDR3: CASRDRNNEKLFF

D: TRBD2
size: few
V: TRBV4-3
J: TRBJ2-2
DNA: TGCGCCAGCAGCCAAAAGGGACTACTCACCGGGGAGCTGTTTTTT
CDR3: CASSQKGLLTGELFF

D: .
size: .
V: TRBV5-1
J: TRBJ2-3
DNA: TGCGCCAGCAGCTTGGAACTAGCCGTTTTAAAGGATACGCAGTATTTT
CDR3: CASSLELAVLKDTQYF

D: .
size: .
V: TRBV12-3/TRBV12-4
J: TRBJ1-1
DNA: TGTGCCAGCAGTTCAACCCGGGGTGGGGGGCCTGGTACTGAAGCTTTCTTT
CDR3: CASSSTRGGGPGTEAFF

D: .
size: .
V: TRBV5-1
J: TRBJ2-1
DNA: TGCGCCAGCAGTGGGGCCGGCCCAGGCCCCAGCTCCTACAATGAGCAGTTCTTC
CDR3: CASSGAGPGPSSYNEQFF

D: .
size: few
V: TRBV12-3/TRBV12-4
J: TRBJ2-2
DNA: TGTGCCAGCAGGGGGGACGTTTATGGGACCGGCACCGGGGAGCTGTTTTTT
CDR3: CASRGDVYGTGTGELFF

D: .
size: .
V: TRBV6-5
J: TRBJ1-5
DNA: TGTGCCAGCAGTTACTCGAACAGGCCCAATCAGCCCCAGCATTTT
CDR3: CASSYSNRPNQPQHF

D: .
size: few
V: TRBV5-1
J: TRBJ2-7
DNA: TGCGCCAGCAGGATACAGCCTTTGCTAACCTACGAGCAGTACTTC
CDR3: CASRIQPLLTYEQYF

D: .
size: few
V: TRBV7-9
J: TRBJ2-5
DNA: TGTGCCAGCAGCTTAGCTGCAGGGCAGACCCAGTACTTC
CDR3: CASSLAAGQTQYF

D: TRBD1
size: .
V: TRBV20-1
J: TRBJ2-7
DNA: TGCAGTGCTAGAGGGGGACAGGTCCCGTCCTACGAGCAGTACTTC
CDR3: CSARGGQVPSYEQYF

D: .
size: many
V: TRBV6-1
J: TRBJ2-7
DNA: TGTGCCAGCAGTCCCGGGACACCCTACGAGCAGTACTTC
CDR3: CASSPGTPYEQYF

D: .
size: .
V: TRBV6-1
J: TRBJ2-1
DNA: TGTGCCAGCAGTGAGTTAGAGCTACTCAGGACTTCTCGTAATGAGCAGTTCTTC
CDR3: CASSELELLRTSRNEQFF

D: TRBD2
size: few
V: TRBV3-1
J: TRBJ2-7
DNA: TGTGCCAGCGGGGGACTAGCGAACTACGAGCAGTACTTC
CDR3: CASGGLANYEQYF

D: .
size: .
V: TRBV24-1
J: TRBJ2-3
DNA: TGTGCCACCAGTGAGGGACAACGGAATACGCAGTATTTT
CDR3: CATSEGQRNTQYF

D: TRBD1
size: few
V: TRBV20-1
J: TRBJ2-7
DNA: TGCAGTGCTAGAGACCCCCGGACAGGGCCCTACGAGCAGTACTTC
CDR3: CSARDPRTGPYEQYF

D: TRBD2
size: many
V: TRBV29-1
J: TRBJ2-5
DNA: TGCAGCGTTGAAGATCTGCTAGCGGGAGGAGGACAAGAGACCCAGTACTTC
CDR3: CSVEDLLAGGGQETQYF

D: .
size: many
V: TRBV12-3/TRBV12-4
J: TRBJ1-1
DNA: TGTGCCAGCAGGAGGGTGGCCTTTGAAGCTTTCTTT
CDR3: CASRRVAFEAFF

D: .
size: few
V: TRBV12-3/TRBV12-4
J: TRBJ1-6
DNA: TGTGCCAGCAGTTTGTGGGGAGTAGGGACACCCCTCCACTTT
CDR3: CASSLWGVGTPLHF